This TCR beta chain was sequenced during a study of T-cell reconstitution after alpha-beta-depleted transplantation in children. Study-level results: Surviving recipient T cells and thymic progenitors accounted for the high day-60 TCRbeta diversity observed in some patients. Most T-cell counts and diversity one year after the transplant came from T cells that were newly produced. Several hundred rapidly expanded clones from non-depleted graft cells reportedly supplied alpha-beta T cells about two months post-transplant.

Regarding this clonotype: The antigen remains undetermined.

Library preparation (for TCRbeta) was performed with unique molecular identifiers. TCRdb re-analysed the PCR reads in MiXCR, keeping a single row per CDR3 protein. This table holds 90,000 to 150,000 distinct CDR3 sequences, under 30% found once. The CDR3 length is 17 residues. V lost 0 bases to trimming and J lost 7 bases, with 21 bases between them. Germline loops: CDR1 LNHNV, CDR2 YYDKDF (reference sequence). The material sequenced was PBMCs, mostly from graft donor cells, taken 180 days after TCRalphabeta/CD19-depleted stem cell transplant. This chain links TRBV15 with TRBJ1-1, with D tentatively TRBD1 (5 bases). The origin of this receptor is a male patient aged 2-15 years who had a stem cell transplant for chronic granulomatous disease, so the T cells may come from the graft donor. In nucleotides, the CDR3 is TGTGCCACCAGCAGAGATCAAACCAAACGCAGGGAGATTGAAGCTTTCTTT. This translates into CATSRDQTKRREIEAFF.